The 23 T cell receptor beta chains below were found in one sample sequenced in a study of T cell repertoires in cytomegalovirus infection. TCRdb re-analysed the reads in MiXCR, keeping a single row per CDR3 protein. The sample includes around 740,000 distinct CDR3 sequences, roughly 35% seen only once; the top ten take around 2.8%. The sample comprised PBMCs. The receptors derive from a human donor in good health (CMV status not recorded). Some clones in this sample may be carry-over from other donors' samples.

The rearrangement uses TRBV27 and TRBJ2-1, with 11 bases that match TRBD2. The CDR3 length is 15 residues. Germline loops: CDR1 MNHEY, CDR2 SMNVEV (reference sequence). V was clipped by 5 bases and J by 7 bases; unmatched bases: 7. The CDR3 nucleotides are TGTGCCAGCAGTATTAGCGGGAGGGCCAGAAATGAGCAGTTCTTC. Translated, it gives CASSISGRARNEQFF.

The count of this clonotype is one. This may come from a read error, since a much larger clone is one base off. The V and J genes are TRBV7-6 and TRBJ2-5; D is perhaps TRBD1 or TRBD2 (5 bases each). This CDR3 is built from 13 residues. Germline assignment: CDR1 SGHVS and CDR2 FNYEAQ. CDR3 residues: CASSLANEGTRYF. The CDR3 DNA sequence: TGTGCCAGCAGCTTAGCGAATGAAGGGACCCGGTACTTC.

The chain links TRBV5-1 to TRBJ2-3; D might be TRBD2 (6 bases). The germline gives CDR1 SGHRS, CDR2 YFSETQ. V was shortened by 4 bases and J by 3 bases, with 18 bases between the two germline ends. The CDR3 loop spans 16 amino acids. CDR3 coding DNA: TGCGCCAGCAGCCACCTCATAAAGGAGGGGACAGATACGCAGTATTTT. Translating it yields CASSHLIKEGTDTQYF.

This clonotype has just a few counts. DNA of the CDR3: TGTGCCAGCAGCTTATCTCGGACTAGCGGGGGGACTTACAATGAGCAGTTCTTC. It specifies CASSLSRTSGGTYNEQFF. The chain has TRBV7-2 and TRBJ2-1; 14 nucleotides match TRBD2. Germline CDR1 reads SGHTA; CDR2 reads FQGNSA. The CDR3 consists of 18 residues. The junction had 7 bases not matched to a gene; V was cut back by 2 bases and J by 4 bases.

About this clonotype: At one end the junction does not follow the germline gene, possibly because of a read error. The chain carries TRBV7-6 and TRBJ2-7, with a weak D call TRBD2 (5 bases). Per germline, CDR1 SGHVS and CDR2 FNYEAQ. The CDR3 is made up of 11 amino acids. The CDR3 is CASSLGGAPEF. Here the CDR3 DNA reads TGTGCCAGCAGCTTAGGGGGAGCCCCGGAATTC.

This clonotype was observed a few times. The rearrangement uses TRBV7-6 and TRBJ2-7; TRBD2 matches 7 bases. Germline V CDR1 and CDR2: SGHVS, FNYEAQ. This CDR3 has 13 amino acids. The V segment lost 2 bases and the J segment 9 bases; nucleotides outside the gene matches: 7. The CDR3 spells CASSLRSSGPQYF. The DNA of the CDR3 is TGTGCCAGCAGCTTAAGGAGTAGCGGGCCGCAGTACTTC.

There are a few counts of this clonotype. This chain links TRBV10-3 with TRBJ1-1; D possibly corresponds to TRBD1 (5 bases). There are 13 residues in the CDR3. V shed 0 bases and J shed 8 bases, with 10 bases lying between them. Germline loops: CDR1 ENHRY, CDR2 SYGVKD. Written as DNA, the CDR3 is TGTGCCATCAGTGAGTCGGGAGGGGACGAAGCTTTCTTT. Translating gives CAISESGGDEAFF.

The sample holds a few counts of this clonotype. The chain carries TRBV7-2 and TRBJ1-5; no clear D gene. Germline CDR1 SGHTA, CDR2 FQGNSA. The germline V and J ends were trimmed by 1 base and 7 bases, with 11 bases remaining between them. The CDR3 length is 14 residues. CDR3: CASSLDFLRQPQHF. The CDR3 nucleotides are TGTGCCAGCAGCTTAGACTTCCTCAGGCAGCCCCAGCATTTT.

This clonotype came up a few times. This sequence joins TRBV6-1 and TRBJ2-6; D unresolved. With 5 bases removed from V and 1 base from J, the gap between germline ends came to 9 bases. This CDR3 is 15 amino acids long. Germline V lookup: CDR1 MNHNS, CDR2 SASEGT. CDR3 residues: CASSPRESGANVLTF. Written as DNA, the CDR3 is TGTGCCAGCAGTCCTCGAGAATCTGGGGCCAACGTCCTGACTTTC.

This chain connects TRBV6-6 to TRBJ2-3; unclear D gene. CDR3 length: 13 residues. V was shortened by 8 bases and J by 0 bases, with 9 bases between the two germline ends. Per germline, CDR1 MNHNY and CDR2 SVGAGI (reference sequence). CDR3 protein: CASLVASTDTQYF. In nucleotides, the CDR3 is TGTGCCAGCTTGGTGGCCAGCACAGATACGCAGTATTTT.

V is TRBV7-6 and J is TRBJ2-6, with 9 positions matching TRBD1. The V gene's germline CDR1 is SGHVS and CDR2 FNYEAQ. The V and J ends lost 5 bases and 8 bases, in that order; junction bases with no gene match: 4. This CDR3 spans 14 amino acids. The CDR3 reads CASSEQGASNVLTF. CDR3 nucleotides: TGTGCCAGCAGCGAACAGGGGGCATCCAACGTCCTGACTTTC.

Notes on this clonotype: A much larger clone is a single base away; this may be a read error. The V and J genes are TRBV7-8 and TRBJ1-2, with TRBD1 matching 7 bases. The CDR3 is made up of 17 amino acids. Germline loops: CDR1 SGHVS, CDR2 FQNEAQ. The CDR3 reads CVSSLQTSGTEDYGYTF. The CDR3 bases are TGTGTCAGCAGCTTACAGACCAGCGGGACAGAAGACTATGGCTACACCTTC.

This clonotype has at least ten counts. The chain combines TRBV12-3 or TRBV12-4 with TRBJ1-4; D gene unclear. Trimming cost V 0 bases and J 6 bases, with 14 bases left between them. The CDR3 spans 16 residues. The CDR3 DNA is TGTGCCAGCAGTTTAGCGCTCGGACCCCGGGATGAAAAACTGTTTTTT. Its translation is CASSLALGPRDEKLFF.

This clonotype came up a few times. This chain joins TRBV19 and TRBJ2-5; 12 nucleotides align to TRBD2. Germline CDR1 is LNHDA and CDR2 is SQIVND (reference sequence). Trimming removed 3 bases from V and 5 bases from J; junction bases left unmatched: 4. This CDR3 has 15 amino acids. In nucleotides, the CDR3 is TGTGCCAGTAGTATTTGGACTAGCGGGACGGAGACCCAGTACTTC. Translating it yields CASSIWTSGTETQYF.

The chain is built from TRBV25-1 and TRBJ1-1, with 7 bases fitting TRBD1. Germline assignment: CDR1 MGHDK and CDR2 SYGVNS. The CDR3 spans 14 residues. J was trimmed by 10 bases and V by 0 bases; bases with no gene match: 8. The chain's CDR3 is CASSEYGGTARAFF. The CDR3 bases are TGTGCCAGCAGTGAATATGGAGGGACAGCTAGAGCTTTCTTT. The full variable domain, in which reference TRBV25-1 and TRBJ1-1 provide the parts outside the CDR3, is EADIYQTPRYLVIGTGKKITLECSQTMGHDKMYWYQQDPGMELHLIHYSYGVNSTEKGDLSSESTVSRIRTEHFPLTLESARPSHTSQYLCASSEYGGTARAFFGQGTRLTVV.

The sample holds a few counts of this clonotype. The gene calls are TRBV28 and TRBJ2-1; perhaps TRBD1 as D (7 bases). The CDR3 spans 17 residues. The germline gives CDR1 MDHEN, CDR2 SYDVKM. Trimming removed 6 bases at V and 9 bases at J, with 27 bases between. In DNA form, the CDR3 reads TGTGCCAGCAGCCCGGGCGGGATCAGGGGGAAAAAGAGTGAGCAGTTCTTC. Its translation: CASSPGGIRGKKSEQFF.

The chain has TRBV23-1 and TRBJ1-5; possible D gene TRBD1, 5 bases. TRBV23-1 is an open reading frame, and its role is uncertain. The CDR3 sequence is 13 residues long. V was cut by 4 bases and J by 5 bases, with 9 bases left in between. DNA for the CDR3: TGCGCCAGCAGTCGCAGGGCGGATCAGCCCCAGCATTTT. Encoded protein: CASSRRADQPQHF.

The V and J genes are TRBV5-1 and TRBJ2-6; D gene unclear. Germline loops: CDR1 SGHRS, CDR2 YFSETQ. The CDR3 spans 17 residues. Trimming cost V 0 bases and J 0 bases, with 10 bases left between them. The CDR3: CASSLGQPNSGANVLTF. As DNA, the CDR3 is TGCGCCAGCAGCTTGGGGCAGCCCAACTCTGGGGCCAACGTCCTGACTTTC.

The chain is built from TRBV3-1 and TRBJ1-2, with D perhaps matching TRBD1 (5 bases). The germline gives CDR1 LGHDT, CDR2 YNNKEL (reference sequence). The V end lost 1 base, the J end lost 5 bases, and 14 bases lay between the germline ends. This CDR3 has 15 residues. The CDR3 coding sequence is TGTGCCAGCAGCCAAGGCGGCAGGGCGGTTTATGGCTACACCTTC. It yields the protein CASSQGGRAVYGYTF.

The rearrangement joins TRBV14 to TRBJ1-2; no definite D call. This CDR3 is built from 13 residues. Deletions cut 0 bases from V and 8 bases from J, with 10 bases between. Germline V gives CDR1 SGHDN, CDR2 FVKESK. The CDR3 DNA is TGTGCCAGCAGCCAAGAAGACGGGTACGGCTACACCTTC. This codes for CASSQEDGYGYTF.

This clonotype turned up a few times. The rearrangement uses TRBV12-5 and TRBJ1-2; D gene ambiguous. Trimming stripped 4 bases from V and 3 bases from J, with 15 bases between. The germline V gene has CDR1 LGHNT and CDR2 FRNRAP. This CDR3 contains 15 residues. The CDR3 DNA reads as TGTGCTAGTGGTTCTATTAATGATGGGGACTATGGCTACACCTTC. Translation: CASGSINDGDYGYTF.

This clonotype was counted only a few times. The V and J genes are TRBV19 and TRBJ1-2; D might be TRBD1 (6 bases). The ends were cut back, 6 bases at V and 4 bases at J, with 12 bases in the middle. Germline V CDR1 and CDR2: LNHDA, SQIVND (reference sequence). CDR3 length: 13 amino acids. This CDR3 is CASRIGGGYGYTF. Written as DNA, the CDR3 is TGTGCCAGTAGGATTGGGGGCGGCTATGGCTACACCTTC.

This clonotype occurred a few times. The chain employs TRBV5-1 and TRBJ1-6; D gene unclear. The ends were cut back, 0 bases at V and 13 bases at J, with 14 bases in the middle. Germline V lookup: CDR1 SGHRS, CDR2 YFSETQ. The CDR3 loop spans 14 amino acids. CDR3 region: CASSLGTTASPLHF. In DNA form, the CDR3 reads TGCGCCAGCAGCTTGGGTACGACGGCCTCTCCCCTCCACTTT.